A selection of T cell receptor beta chains follows, all from one sample in a study of blood T cell repertoires in COVID-19. Assay: immunoSEQ multiplex PCR; the TCRdb copy retains only in-frame clones and omits some. Of a few hundred thousand clones in the sample, 85% to 90% were seen once. The sequenced sample consisted of peripheral blood. These receptors all stem from a woman between 40 and 55 years old with acute or convalescent COVID-19. Both conserved end residues are part of each CDR3. The D gene is left open where the match is weak. Size tells how often a clone was seen (once, few, many) or the class of an expanded clone, and some rows leave it out.

abundance,d_gene,j_gene,v_gene,CDR3aa,CDR3nt
-,TRBD2,TRBJ2-2,TRBV6-2/TRBV6-3,CASSYGLAGGVKTGELFF,TGTGCCAGCAGTTACGGACTAGCGGGGGGCGTTAAGACCGGGGAGCTGTTTTTT
once,TRBD1,TRBJ1-3,TRBV30,CAWEGQGVGNTIYF,TGTGCCTGGGAGGGACAGGGGGTTGGAAACACCATATATTTT
many,TRBD1,TRBJ1-2,TRBV28,CASSLNRGQGWVGYTF,TGTGCCAGCAGTTTAAATCGAGGACAGGGATGGGTTGGCTACACCTTC
-,-,TRBJ1-2,TRBV7-9,CASSLREGRTNYGYTF,TGTGCCAGCAGCTTAAGGGAGGGACGGACTAACTATGGCTACACCTTC
-,-,TRBJ1-3,TRBV2,CASSGESTGLGGNTIYF,TGTGCCAGCAGTGGGGAGTCCACAGGGCTGGGGGGAAACACCATATATTTT
-,-,TRBJ1-2,TRBV6-5,CASSSPRGTETF,TGTGCCAGCAGTTCCCCTCGCGGGACGGAGACCTTC
-,TRBD2,TRBJ2-5,TRBV5-1,CASSPTGTSGGQETQYF,TGCGCCAGCAGCCCCACCGGGACTAGCGGGGGACAAGAGACCCAGTACTTC
-,-,TRBJ1-1,TRBV5-1,CASSLEIIGGREAFF,TGCGCCAGCAGCTTGGAAATTATCGGTGGGCGTGAAGCTTTCTTT
-,TRBD2,TRBJ2-1,TRBV6-1,CASSEALAGGYNEQFF,TGTGCCAGCAGTGAAGCACTAGCGGGTGGTTACAATGAGCAGTTCTTC
-,-,TRBJ1-1,TRBV2,CASSADLRTEAFF,TGTGCCAGCAGTGCAGACTTAAGGACTGAAGCTTTCTTT
-,-,TRBJ1-2,TRBV5-5,CASSLAVGLFYGYTF,TGTGCCAGCAGCTTGGCGGTGGGGCTCTTCTATGGCTACACCTTC
-,-,TRBJ2-3,TRBV2,CASSLQGWGGTDTQYF,TGTGCCAGCAGTCTACAGGGGTGGGGGGGCACAGATACGCAGTATTTT
-,-,TRBJ1-2,TRBV30,CAWSVSGNAGYTF,TGTGCCTGGAGTGTATCAGGGAACGCTGGCTACACCTTC
-,TRBD2,TRBJ2-3,TRBV7-8,CASSLGFAGVTDTQYF,TGTGCCAGCAGCTTAGGGTTTGCGGGGGTGACAGATACGCAGTATTTT
once,TRBD1,TRBJ1-4,TRBV10-3,CAIRPDRASTGGLNEKLFF,TGTGCCATCAGACCGGACAGGGCCTCTACGGGGGGCCTTAATGAAAAACTGTTTTTT
-,TRBD2,TRBJ2-1,TRBV6-2/TRBV6-3,CASSYWGGYNEQFF,TGTGCCAGCAGTTATTGGGGGGGCTACAATGAGCAGTTCTTC
-,TRBD1,TRBJ1-1,TRBV19,CASGQALRTEAFF,TGTGCCAGCGGACAGGCCCTGAGGACTGAAGCTTTCTTT
-,TRBD2,TRBJ2-1,TRBV27,CASLRGGSTYNEQFF,TGTGCCAGCCTCCGGGGGGGCTCAACCTACAATGAGCAGTTCTTC
few,TRBD1,TRBJ1-5,TRBV7-2,CASSQGAAQPQHF,TGTGCCAGCAGCCAGGGGGCAGCCCAGCCCCAGCATTTT
-,TRBD1,TRBJ2-1,TRBV18,CASSLGQETYNEQFF,TGTGCCAGCTCACTGGGACAGGAAACCTACAATGAGCAGTTCTTC
few,-,TRBJ1-1,TRBV6-5,CASTPAGVVGTEAFF,TGTGCCAGCACCCCCGCAGGGGTGGTAGGAACTGAAGCTTTCTTT
-,TRBD1,TRBJ1-2,TRBV27,CASSVGQAPNYGYTF,TGTGCCAGCAGTGTGGGACAGGCACCTAACTATGGCTACACCTTC
-,-,TRBJ1-1,TRBV7-9,CASSLAGRGEGTEAFF,TGTGCCAGCAGCTTAGCCGGGAGGGGAGAAGGCACTGAAGCTTTCTTT
-,-,TRBJ1-2,TRBV12-5,CASGLFTGTNYGYTF,TGTGCTAGTGGTTTATTTACAGGGACAAACTATGGCTACACCTTC
-,TRBD2,TRBJ2-3,TRBV27,CASNKRGGLADTQYF,TGTGCCAGCAATAAGCGGGGGGGCCTCGCAGATACGCAGTATTTT
-,-,TRBJ1-1,TRBV11-3,CASSGGVRDTEAFF,TGTGCCAGCAGCGGGGGGGTACGAGACACTGAAGCTTTCTTT
-,TRBD1,TRBJ2-5,TRBV6-5,CASSYGAGGRETQYF,TGTGCCAGCAGTTACGGGGCAGGGGGCCGAGAGACCCAGTACTTC
-,TRBD1,TRBJ1-3,TRBV29-1,CSVEGPGTDGNTIYF,TGCAGCGTTGAAGGACCCGGGACAGATGGAAACACCATATATTTT
-,TRBD1,TRBJ1-6,TRBV27,CASRDYLGQGGSPLHF,TGTGCCAGCAGAGACTACCTCGGACAGGGCGGTTCACCCCTCCACTTT
-,TRBD1,TRBJ2-2,TRBV11-2,CASSSQGAGELFF,TGTGCCAGCAGCTCACAGGGGGCCGGGGAGCTGTTTTTT
-,-,TRBJ1-1,TRBV10-3,CAISPLGKGGGNTEAFF,TGTGCCATCTCTCCCCTAGGGAAGGGCGGGGGGAACACTGAAGCTTTCTTT
-,TRBD1,TRBJ1-1,TRBV9,CASTPTGGVNTEAFF,TGTGCCAGCACTCCAACAGGGGGTGTTAACACTGAAGCTTTCTTT
once,TRBD1,TRBJ1-2,TRBV11-1,CASSFRDRVNGYTF,TGTGCCAGCAGCTTCCGGGACAGGGTGAATGGCTACACCTTC
-,TRBD1,TRBJ1-2,TRBV6-5,CASSSTPTGAIYGYTF,TGTGCCAGCAGTTCGACACCGACAGGGGCGATATATGGCTACACCTTC
-,-,TRBJ2-5,TRBV5-8,CASSLGLIRVRQETQYF,TGTGCCAGCAGCTTGGGCCTGATCAGGGTTAGGCAGGAGACCCAGTACTTC
-,-,TRBJ1-2,TRBV2,CASSAGFGVYGYTF,TGTGCCAGCAGCGCAGGGTTTGGGGTCTATGGCTACACCTTC
once,TRBD1,TRBJ1-1,TRBV6-2/TRBV6-3,CASSYYGTGGINTEAFF,TGTGCCAGCAGTTACTATGGGACAGGGGGCATAAACACTGAAGCTTTCTTT
-,-,TRBJ1-5,TRBV28,CASKGGALSNQPQHF,TGTGCCAGCAAGGGAGGGGCGCTTAGCAATCAGCCCCAGCATTTT
-,TRBD2,TRBJ2-5,TRBV5-1,CASTEPNSGGAETQYF,TGCGCCAGCACCGAGCCTAATAGCGGGGGGGCTGAGACCCAGTACTTC
-,-,TRBJ2-5,TRBV5-6,CASSHIPGIETQYF,TGTGCCAGCAGCCACATCCCAGGGATAGAGACCCAGTACTTC
-,-,TRBJ1-4,TRBV16,CASTHDSREELFF,TGTGCCAGCACCCACGACAGCCGCGAGGAACTGTTTTTT
-,-,TRBJ1-3,TRBV6-6,CASSREGYTIYF,TGTGCCAGCAGCCGGGAGGGTTACACCATATATTTT
-,TRBD2,TRBJ2-1,TRBV6-1,CASSEGRTSGFNEQFF,TGTGCCAGCAGTGAAGGGAGGACTAGCGGTTTTAATGAGCAGTTCTTC
-,-,TRBJ2-1,TRBV2,CASTPGSSYNEQFF,TGTGCCAGCACTCCGGGGAGTTCCTACAATGAGCAGTTCTTC
-,-,TRBJ1-2,TRBV27,CASSAPGTSNYGYTF,TGTGCCAGCAGTGCCCCCGGGACTTCAAACTATGGCTACACCTTC
-,-,TRBJ1-1,TRBV25-1,CASGGGTEAFF,TGTGCCAGTGGCGGTGGCACTGAAGCTTTCTTT
-,-,TRBJ1-2,TRBV6-1,CASSEALQGGYGYTF,TGTGCCAGCAGTGAAGCGCTACAGGGTGGCTATGGCTACACCTTC
-,-,TRBJ1-5,TRBV5-1,CASSLTGTRNQPQHF,TGCGCCAGCAGCTTAACAGGGACCAGGAATCAGCCCCAGCATTTT
-,-,TRBJ2-2,TRBV5-1,CASSLVGATGELFF,TGCGCCAGCAGCTTGGTAGGGGCCACCGGGGAGCTGTTTTTT
-,TRBD1,TRBJ1-1,TRBV20-1,CSASRTGGWTEAFF,TGCAGTGCTAGTCGAACAGGGGGCTGGACTGAAGCTTTCTTT
-,-,TRBJ2-1,TRBV6-6,CASSPGWTDNEQFF,TGTGCCAGCAGTCCTGGTTGGACAGACAATGAGCAGTTCTTC
few,TRBD1,TRBJ1-4,TRBV28,CASSSLGQGTNEKLFF,TGTGCCAGCAGTTCCCTTGGACAGGGAACTAATGAAAAACTGTTTTTT
-,-,TRBJ1-2,TRBV12-3/TRBV12-4,CASSFVRGGYTF,TGTGCCAGCAGTTTCGTGCGGGGTGGCTACACCTTC
-,-,TRBJ2-5,TRBV2,CASSTMAQETQYF,TGTGCCAGCAGTACCATGGCCCAAGAGACCCAGTACTTC